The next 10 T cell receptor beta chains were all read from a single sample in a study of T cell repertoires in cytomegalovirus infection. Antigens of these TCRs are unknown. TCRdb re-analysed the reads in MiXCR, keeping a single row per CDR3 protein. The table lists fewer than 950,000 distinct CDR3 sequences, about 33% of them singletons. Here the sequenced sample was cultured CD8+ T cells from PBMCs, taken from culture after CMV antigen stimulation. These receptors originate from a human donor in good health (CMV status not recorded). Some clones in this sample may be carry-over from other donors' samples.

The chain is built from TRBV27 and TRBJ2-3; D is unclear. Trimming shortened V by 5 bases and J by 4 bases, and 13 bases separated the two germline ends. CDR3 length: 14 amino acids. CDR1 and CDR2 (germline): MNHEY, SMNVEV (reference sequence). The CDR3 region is CASSIEGMADTQYF. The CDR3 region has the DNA TGTGCCAGCAGTATAGAAGGGATGGCAGATACGCAGTATTTT.

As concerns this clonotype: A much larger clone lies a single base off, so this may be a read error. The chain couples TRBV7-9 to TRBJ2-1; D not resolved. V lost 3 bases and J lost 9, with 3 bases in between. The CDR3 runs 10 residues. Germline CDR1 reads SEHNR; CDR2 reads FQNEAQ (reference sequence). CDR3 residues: CASSFVEQFF. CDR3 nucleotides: TGTGCCAGCAGCTTTGTTGAGCAGTTCTTC.

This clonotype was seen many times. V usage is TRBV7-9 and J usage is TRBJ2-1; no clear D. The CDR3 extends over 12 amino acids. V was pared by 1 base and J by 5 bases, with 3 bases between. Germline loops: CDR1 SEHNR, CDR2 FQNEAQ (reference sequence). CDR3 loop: CASSLVNNEQFF. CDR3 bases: TGTGCCAGCAGCTTAGTTAACAATGAGCAGTTCTTC. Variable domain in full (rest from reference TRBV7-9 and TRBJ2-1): DTGVSQNPRHKITKRGQNVTFRCDPISEHNRLYWYRQTLGQGPEFLTYFQNEAQLEKSRLLSDRFSAERPKGSFSTLEIQRTEQGDSAMYLCASSLVNNEQFFGPGTRLTVL.

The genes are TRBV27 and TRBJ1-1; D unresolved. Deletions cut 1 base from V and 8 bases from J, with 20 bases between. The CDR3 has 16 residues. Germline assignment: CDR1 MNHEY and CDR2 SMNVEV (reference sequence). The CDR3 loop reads CASSLYGPWETVEAFF. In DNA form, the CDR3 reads TGTGCCAGCAGTTTATACGGCCCTTGGGAGACGGTGGAAGCTTTCTTT.

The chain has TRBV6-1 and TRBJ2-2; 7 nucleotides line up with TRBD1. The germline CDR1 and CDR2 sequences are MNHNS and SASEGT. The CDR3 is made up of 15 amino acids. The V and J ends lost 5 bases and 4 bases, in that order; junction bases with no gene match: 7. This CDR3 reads CASSLMTGSTGELFF. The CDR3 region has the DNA TGTGCCAGCAGTTTAATGACAGGGAGCACCGGGGAGCTGTTTTTT.

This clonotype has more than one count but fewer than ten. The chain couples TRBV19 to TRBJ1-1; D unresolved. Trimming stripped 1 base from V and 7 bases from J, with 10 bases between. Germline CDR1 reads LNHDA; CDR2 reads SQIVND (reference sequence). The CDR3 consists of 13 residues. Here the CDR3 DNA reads TGTGCCAGTAGTATAGGCGGAAGGAGTGAAGCTTTCTTT. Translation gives CASSIGGRSEAFF.

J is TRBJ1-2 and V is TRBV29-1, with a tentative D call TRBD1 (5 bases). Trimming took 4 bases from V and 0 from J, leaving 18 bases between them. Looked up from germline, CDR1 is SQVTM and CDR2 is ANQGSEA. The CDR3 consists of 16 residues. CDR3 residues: CSVGRDPPTPNYGYTF. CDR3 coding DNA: TGCAGCGTTGGTAGGGACCCTCCTACACCTAACTATGGCTACACCTTC.

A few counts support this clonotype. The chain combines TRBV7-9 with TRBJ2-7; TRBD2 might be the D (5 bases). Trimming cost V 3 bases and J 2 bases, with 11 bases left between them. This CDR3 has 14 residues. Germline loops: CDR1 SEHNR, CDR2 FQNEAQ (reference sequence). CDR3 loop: CASSLPGVAYEQYF. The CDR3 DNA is TGTGCCAGCAGCTTGCCCGGGGTAGCCTACGAGCAGTACTTC.

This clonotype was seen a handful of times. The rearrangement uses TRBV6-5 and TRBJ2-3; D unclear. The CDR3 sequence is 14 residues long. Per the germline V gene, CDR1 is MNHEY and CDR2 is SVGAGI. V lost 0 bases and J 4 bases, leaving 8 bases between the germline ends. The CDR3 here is CASSYSTPSDTQYF. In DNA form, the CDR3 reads TGTGCCAGCAGTTACTCCACCCCCTCAGATACGCAGTATTTT.

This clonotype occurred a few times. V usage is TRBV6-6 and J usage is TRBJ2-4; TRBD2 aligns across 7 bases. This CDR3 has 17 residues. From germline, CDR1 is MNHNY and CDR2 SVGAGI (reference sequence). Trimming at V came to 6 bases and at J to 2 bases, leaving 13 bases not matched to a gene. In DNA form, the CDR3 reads TGTGCCAGCAGGGGGAGGGCTGATAATCTATCCAAAAACATTCAGTACTTC. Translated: CASRGRADNLSKNIQYF.